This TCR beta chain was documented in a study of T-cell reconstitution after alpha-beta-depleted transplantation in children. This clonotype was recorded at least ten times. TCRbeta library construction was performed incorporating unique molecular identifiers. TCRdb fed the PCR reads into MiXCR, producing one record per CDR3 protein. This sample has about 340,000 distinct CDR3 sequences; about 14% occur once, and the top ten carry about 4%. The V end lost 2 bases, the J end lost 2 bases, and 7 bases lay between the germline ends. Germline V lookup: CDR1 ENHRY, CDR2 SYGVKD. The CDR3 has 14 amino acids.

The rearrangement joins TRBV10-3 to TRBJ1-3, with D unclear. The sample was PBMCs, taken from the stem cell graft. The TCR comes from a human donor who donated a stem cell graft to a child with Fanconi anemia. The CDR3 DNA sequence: TGTGCCATCAGTGAGACGAGAACTGGAAACACCATATATTTT. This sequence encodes CAISETRTGNTIYF.